Presented here are 2 T cell receptor beta chains from one specimen sequenced in a study of T cells in Graves' hyperthyroidism and ophthalmopathy. From RNA transcripts, TCR beta CDR3 regions were amplified. Initially, a first-round RT-PCR of the TCR CDR3 employed the HTBI primer set. One entry per CDR3 protein, called by TCRdb with MiXCR from the multiplex PCR reads. The profile covers 550,000 to 800,000 distinct CDR3 sequences, with roughly a sixth appearing a single time and roughly a sixth taken by the ten largest. The source material was blood. Receptors were obtained from a man aged 50-59 years with Graves' hyperthyroidism.

This clonotype was detected only a few times. Given a much more abundant clone one base away, this may be a read error. The rearrangement joins TRBV13 to TRBJ2-7; 10 bases agree with TRBD1. CDR1 is PRHDT, CDR2 FYEKMQ, per germline (reference sequence). V trimming: 5 bases; J trimming: 5 bases; junction bases outside the gene matches: 6. The CDR3 runs 14 residues. CDR3 sequence reads: CASSDRDRGHEQYF. In nucleotides, the CDR3 is TGTGCCAGCAGCGACCGGGACAGGGGCCACGAGCAGTACTTC.

This clonotype was counted ten times or more. The chain recombines TRBV5-8 with TRBJ1-1; 7 bases match TRBD1. The CDR3 is 15 residues long. CDR1 is SGHTS, CDR2 YDEGEE, per germline. Trimming cost V 2 bases and J 6 bases; bases outside gene matches: 10. In DNA, the CDR3 is TGTGCCAGCAGCTTTGCAGGGGGGGAGTTCTCTGAAGCTTTCTTT. This sequence encodes CASSFAGGEFSEAFF.